Following are 3 T cell receptor beta chains from one sample sequenced in a study of CD8 T cells in ankylosing spondylitis. Each CDR3 protein is one row after TCRdb ran MiXCR on the 5' RACE reads. The data show around 180,000 distinct CDR3 sequences, 10% to 15% seen once. Material for sequencing was blood, either unsorted or a sorted T cell fraction (not recorded which). The source of these receptors is a female donor with ankylosing spondylitis or in good health (not recorded which).

This clonotype was counted a few times. The chain combines TRBV27 with TRBJ2-1, with a possible D match to TRBD2 (6 bases). The length of the CDR3 is 14 residues. Germline values: CDR1 MNHEY, CDR2 SMNVEV (reference sequence). V lost 8 bases to trimming and J lost 4 bases, with 15 bases between them. The CDR3 nucleotides are TGTGCCAGCGGACCGGGACTCATATACAATGAGCAGTTCTTC. Translated: CASGPGLIYNEQFF.

This clonotype was seen repeatedly, ten times or more. The rearrangement links TRBV24-1 to TRBJ2-1; possibly TRBD2 for D (7 bases). Germline V gene data show CDR1 as KGHDR and CDR2 as SFDVKD. This CDR3 region has 19 residues. The ends were cut back, 2 bases at V and 0 bases at J, with 19 bases in the middle. CDR3: CATSDSHLGGGSSYNEQFF. The CDR3 nucleotides read TGTGCCACCAGTGATTCCCATCTTGGGGGCGGGAGCTCCTACAATGAGCAGTTCTTC.

This clonotype was seen ten or more times. The V call is TRBV4-3, the J call TRBJ1-5, with TRBD1 identical over 9 bases. Germline V gene lookup returns CDR1 LGHNA and CDR2 YSLEER. The V gene end was trimmed by 5 bases and the J gene end by 4 bases; junction bases not matched to a gene: 6. The CDR3 runs to 15 residues. The CDR3 sequence: CASSTRTGANQPQHF. In DNA, the CDR3 is TGCGCCAGCAGCACACGGACAGGGGCGAATCAGCCCCAGCATTTT.